The 16 T cell receptor beta chains reported below all come from one sample, sequenced in a study of T cell responses to AZD1222 COVID-19 vaccine. Sequenced by immunoSEQ multiplex PCR; TCRdb stores in-frame clones only, minus some. This sample yields tens of thousands of clones, of which over 60% are seen a single time; approximately 27% belongs to the top ten. Sequenced material: peripheral blood, taken 28 days after the second dose of the MenACWY control vaccine. All receptors come from an adult who received the MenACWY meningococcal vaccine as a control.

This clone was seen only once. This rearrangement joins TRBV9 to TRBJ1-1; 7 bases match TRBD1. The CDR3 is made up of 14 amino acids. The germline V gene has CDR1 SGDLS and CDR2 YYNGEE. V shed 4 bases and J 4 bases; nucleotides not matched to a gene: 7. The CDR3 reads CASSPRRTGTEAFF. The CDR3 nucleotides read TGTGCCAGCAGCCCCCGCCGGACAGGCACTGAAGCTTTCTTT.

The chain carries TRBV2 and TRBJ2-7; D is possibly TRBD1 or TRBD2 (5 bases each). CDR3 length: 15 amino acids. Germline-derived CDR1 and CDR2 are SNHLY and FYNNEI. V dropped 5 bases and J dropped 0 bases, with 14 bases sitting between them. The CDR3 spells CASSLSGQISYEQYF. The CDR3 bases are TGTGCCAGCAGTCTCTCGGGGCAGATCTCCTACGAGCAGTACTTC.

V usage is TRBV4-2 and J usage is TRBJ1-4; possibly TRBD1 for D (5 bases). Germline CDR1 and CDR2: LGHNA and YNFKEQ. Trimming took 0 bases from V and 8 from J, leaving 13 bases between them. This CDR3 comprises 15 residues. CDR3 nucleotide sequence: TGTGCCAGCAGCCAAGATGGGGGAAAGGAAGAAAAACTGTTTTTT. It codes for CASSQDGGKEEKLFF.

The chain is built from TRBV19 and TRBJ2-1; 9 bases are shared with TRBD2. The V segment lost 3 bases and the J segment 7 bases; nucleotides outside the gene matches: 10. The CDR3 is 16 amino acids. Germline V gene lookup returns CDR1 LNHDA and CDR2 SQIVND (reference sequence). In DNA form, the CDR3 reads TGTGCCAGTAGTATCGGCCGGGGTAGCGGGAGTAATGAGCAGTTCTTC. Protein product: CASSIGRGSGSNEQFF.

The CDR3 DNA reads as TGTGCCAGCAGTTACTCCCGGAGTTTCGGCTACACCTTC. Translating gives CASSYSRSFGYTF. This chain links TRBV6-5 with TRBJ1-2; no clear D. The CDR3 length is 13 residues. Per germline, CDR1 MNHEY and CDR2 SVGAGI. V was pared by 0 bases and J by 8 bases, with 10 bases between.

This clone was observed a few times. The V and J genes are TRBV2 and TRBJ2-7; D unclear. The CDR3 sequence is 13 residues long. Germline values: CDR1 SNHLY, CDR2 FYNNEI. V was cut by 2 bases and J by 6 bases, with 11 bases left in between. CDR3 region: CASSETAWVEQYF. In nucleotides, the CDR3 is TGTGCCAGCAGTGAAACGGCCTGGGTCGAGCAGTACTTC.

This rearrangement joins TRBV11-2 to TRBJ2-5; unclear D gene. The V and J ends lost 2 bases and 5 bases respectively, with 6 bases between them. The CDR3 is made up of 12 amino acids. Germline values: CDR1 SGHAT, CDR2 FQNNGV. In DNA form, the CDR3 reads TGTGCCAGCAGCTTAATCGACGAGACCCAGTACTTC. Amino acid sequence: CASSLIDETQYF.

The chain combines TRBV9 with TRBJ2-1; 12 nucleotides agree with TRBD2. The trim removed 0 bases at V and 5 bases at J, leaving 3 bases unmatched. This CDR3 spans 16 amino acids. Germline V lookup: CDR1 SGDLS, CDR2 YYNGEE. In nucleotides, the CDR3 is TGTGCCAGCAGCGTAGCCGGACTAGCGGGGAACAATGAGCAGTTCTTC. Its translation: CASSVAGLAGNNEQFF.

This clone came up once. The chain has TRBV2 and TRBJ2-1; D is undetermined. The V end was cut by 5 bases, the J end by 7 bases, with 9 bases between. Germline V lookup: CDR1 SNHLY, CDR2 FYNNEI. The CDR3 length is 12 residues. The CDR3 loop reads CASSLVRNEQFF. CDR3 coding DNA: TGTGCCAGCAGTCTAGTACGGAATGAGCAGTTCTTC. The entire variable domain, with the rest obtained from reference TRBV2 and TRBJ2-1, is as follows: EPEVTQTPSHQVTQMGQEVILRCVPISNHLYFYWYRQILGQKVEFLVSFYNNEISEKSEIFDDQFSVERPDGSNFTLKIRSTKLEDSAMYFCASSLVRNEQFFGPGTRLTVL.

This chain connects TRBV2 to TRBJ2-1; 8 bases line up with TRBD1. Unmatched junction bases numbered 6, after V lost 6 bases and J lost 2 bases. The CDR3 is 15 residues long. Germline V gene sequence: CDR1 SNHLY, CDR2 FYNNEI. CDR3 bases: TGTGCCAGCAGGGACAGGGTCTCACCCTACAATGAGCAGTTCTTC. Translation gives CASRDRVSPYNEQFF.

CDR3 in amino acids: CATTGQSNTIYF. CDR3 DNA: TGTGCCACCACAGGGCAGTCTAACACCATATATTTT. The V call is TRBV2, the J call TRBJ1-3; possible D gene TRBD1, 6 bases. CDR1 is SNHLY, CDR2 FYNNEI, per germline. V shed 10 bases and J shed 7 bases, with 14 bases lying between them. CDR3 length: 12 amino acids.

The chain joins TRBV6-1 to TRBJ2-4, with 8 bases that match TRBD1. With V trimmed by 1 base and J by 4 bases, 0 bases remained unmatched. Germline V CDR1 and CDR2: MNHNS, SASEGT. The CDR3 runs to 14 residues. CDR3 sequence reads: CASSEGTGKNIQYF. The CDR3 DNA reads as TGTGCCAGCAGTGAAGGGACAGGGAAAAACATTCAGTACTTC.

The chain carries TRBV6-5 and TRBJ2-7; 10 bases agree with TRBD1. CDR3 length equals 14 residues. In germline, CDR1 is MNHEY, CDR2 SVGAGI. V was clipped by 6 bases and J by 3 bases; unmatched bases: 5. CDR3 region: CASRGTGALYEQYF. The CDR3 nucleotides read TGTGCCAGCAGGGGGACAGGGGCCCTCTACGAGCAGTACTTC.

The rearrangement joins TRBV28 to TRBJ2-3; D remains ambiguous. Germline CDR1 and CDR2: MDHEN and SYDVKM. V gave up 6 bases and J gave up 2 bases, with 18 bases separating them. The CDR3 runs 16 residues. The CDR3 DNA sequence: TGTGCCAGCAGCCCATCCGGTCTTGCCATCACAGATACGCAGTATTTT. This sequence encodes CASSPSGLAITDTQYF.

The chain links TRBV7-3 to TRBJ2-3; TRBD1 or TRBD2 may be the D gene (5 bases each). The germline gives CDR1 SGHTA, CDR2 FQGTGA. The CDR3 sequence is 18 residues long. V lost 5 bases, J lost 0 bases, and 21 bases lay in between. In DNA form, the CDR3 reads TGTGCCAGCAGCCCCAGGCCCGGGGCACCATTTAGCACAGATACGCAGTATTTT. Its translation is CASSPRPGAPFSTDTQYF.

Only a few counts were recorded for this clone. This sequence joins TRBV7-9 and TRBJ2-7; D not certain. Germline V gene sequence: CDR1 SEHNR, CDR2 FQNEAQ (reference sequence). The V end was cut by 4 bases, the J end by 6 bases, with 13 bases between. This CDR3 has 13 residues. The CDR3 nucleotides read TGTGCCAGCAGCTCGGCCCCAGCCCTCGAGCAGTACTTC. Translation gives CASSSAPALEQYF.